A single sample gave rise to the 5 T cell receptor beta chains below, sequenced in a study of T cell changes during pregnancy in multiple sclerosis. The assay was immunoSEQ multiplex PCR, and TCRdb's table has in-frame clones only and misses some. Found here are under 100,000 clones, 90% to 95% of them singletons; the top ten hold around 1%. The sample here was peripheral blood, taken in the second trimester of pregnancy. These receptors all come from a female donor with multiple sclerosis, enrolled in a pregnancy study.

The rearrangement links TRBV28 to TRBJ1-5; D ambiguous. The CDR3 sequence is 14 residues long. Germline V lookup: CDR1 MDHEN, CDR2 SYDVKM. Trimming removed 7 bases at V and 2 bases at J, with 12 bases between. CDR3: CASNDDTRNQPQHF. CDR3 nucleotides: TGTGCCAGCAACGATGACACTCGCAATCAGCCCCAGCATTTT.

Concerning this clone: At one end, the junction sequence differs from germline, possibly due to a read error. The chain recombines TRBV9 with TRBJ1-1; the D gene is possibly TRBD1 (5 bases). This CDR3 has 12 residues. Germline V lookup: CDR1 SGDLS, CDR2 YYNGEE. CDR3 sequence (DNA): TGTGCCAGCAGCTTCCGAGGAAAGGGGCACATTTTT. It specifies CASSFRGKGHIF.

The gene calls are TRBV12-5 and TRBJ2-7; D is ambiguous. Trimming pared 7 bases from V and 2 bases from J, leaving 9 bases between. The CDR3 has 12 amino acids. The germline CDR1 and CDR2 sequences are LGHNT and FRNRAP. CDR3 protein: CASAIFPYEQYF. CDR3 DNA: TGTGCTAGTGCTATATTCCCCTACGAGCAGTACTTC.

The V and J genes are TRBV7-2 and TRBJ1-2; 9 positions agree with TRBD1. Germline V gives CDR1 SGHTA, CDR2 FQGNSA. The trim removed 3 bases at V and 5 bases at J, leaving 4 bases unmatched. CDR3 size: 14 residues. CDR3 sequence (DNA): TGTGCCAGCAGCTTGGACAGGGGAAGGTATGGCTACACCTTC. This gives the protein CASSLDRGRYGYTF.

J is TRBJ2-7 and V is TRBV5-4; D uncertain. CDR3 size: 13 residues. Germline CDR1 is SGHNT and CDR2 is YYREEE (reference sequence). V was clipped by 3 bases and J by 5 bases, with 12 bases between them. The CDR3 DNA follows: TGTGCCAGCAGCTCCGGGTCTAGTAACGAGCAGTACTTC. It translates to CASSSGSSNEQYF.